What follows are 19 T cell receptor beta chains derived from one specimen sequenced in a study of blood T cell repertoires in COVID-19 (dated by TCRdb to 2018 to 2020). Libraries came from the immunoSEQ multiplex PCR assay. TCRdb limited this immuneACCESS table to in-frame rearrangements with V and J called. A share of clones is missing; checked studies link under half to unresolved V genes, and the rest is unexplained. This sample comprises about 250,000 clones, over 70% of them detected only once. More than 6.5% of the sample goes to the ten largest clones. Sequencing was done on a sample of peripheral blood. The receptors derive from a man between 35 and 55 years old with active or convalescent COVID-19.

CDR3 amino acids: CASSLASTGEYNEQFF. The CDR3 coding sequence is TGTGCCAGCAGCTTAGCCAGCACAGGGGAATACAATGAGCAGTTCTTC. This sequence joins TRBV11-3 and TRBJ2-1, with 7 bases lining up with TRBD1. The J segment lost 4 bases and the V segment lost 1 base, leaving 7 bases of the junction unmatched. Germline V CDR1 and CDR2: SGHNT, YENEEA. The length of the CDR3 is 16 residues.

This clone showed up many times. The gene calls are TRBV3-1 (or the pseudogene TRBV3-2) and TRBJ1-1, with TRBD1 as a possible D gene (6 bases). The germline CDR1 and CDR2 sequences are LGHDT and YNNKEL (reference sequence). The germline V and J ends were trimmed by 1 base and 9 bases, with 9 bases remaining between them. CDR3 length: 12 amino acids. CDR3 in amino acids: CASSQGTVKAFF. CDR3 DNA: TGTGCCAGCAGCCAAGGGACAGTTAAAGCTTTCTTT.

The rearrangement links TRBV10-3 to TRBJ1-2; 7 bases align to TRBD1. J gave up 8 bases and V 2 bases, and 2 bases lay outside the gene matches. CDR3 size: 12 residues. The germline CDR1 and CDR2 sequences are ENHRY and SYGVKD. The DNA for the CDR3 is TGTGCCATCAGTGAGACAGGGGAAGGCTACACCTTC. Protein product: CAISETGEGYTF.

This chain links TRBV7-9 with TRBJ1-6, with D unclear. CDR1 is SEHNR, CDR2 FQNEAQ, per germline (reference sequence). This CDR3 is 14 amino acids long. The V end was cut by 5 bases, the J end by 7 bases, with 12 bases between. The chain's CDR3 is CASSARASNSPLHF. CDR3 nucleotides: TGTGCCAGCAGCGCGCGGGCAAGCAATTCACCCCTCCACTTT.

The chain has TRBV9 and TRBJ2-3; 7 bases match TRBD2. The CDR3 length is 15 residues. With V trimmed by 3 bases and J by 5 bases, 9 bases remained unmatched. Germline assignment: CDR1 SGDLS and CDR2 YYNGEE. The CDR3 region has the DNA TGTGCCAGCAGCGCCCCCCTGGGCGGGGGAGATACGCAGTATTTT. Translated: CASSAPLGGGDTQYF.

The V gene is TRBV10-3, the J gene TRBJ1-3, with D possibly TRBD1 on 6 matching bases. The V gene's germline CDR1 is ENHRY and CDR2 SYGVKD. This CDR3 region has 17 residues. The ends were cut back, 2 bases at V and 1 base at J, with 15 bases in the middle. The DNA of the CDR3 is TGTGCCATCAGTGAGGAGACGGGCAGGGGTTCTGGAAACACCATATATTTT. Translated: CAISEETGRGSGNTIYF.

This sequence joins TRBV19 and TRBJ2-4, with D perhaps TRBD2 (6 bases). From germline, CDR1 is LNHDA and CDR2 SQIVND (reference sequence). The CDR3 extends over 17 amino acids. The V and J ends lost 2 bases and 0 bases respectively, with 14 bases between them. In DNA form, the CDR3 reads TGTGCCAGTAGTATACGGGGAGGCGGACTAGCCAAAAACATTCAGTACTTC. It specifies CASSIRGGGLAKNIQYF.

This rearrangement joins TRBV29-1 to TRBJ2-7; TRBD2 might be the D (5 bases). V was clipped by 4 bases and J by 3 bases, with 7 bases between them. The CDR3 runs to 11 residues. Germline CDR1 is SQVTM and CDR2 is ANQGSEA. The CDR3 sequence: CSVGGFYEQYF. CDR3 in DNA: TGCAGCGTTGGAGGGTTCTACGAGCAGTACTTC.

J is TRBJ1-2 and V is TRBV2, with D possibly being TRBD1 (5 bases). The germline CDR1 and CDR2 sequences are SNHLY and FYNNEI. This CDR3 region has 20 residues. V dropped 4 bases and J dropped 0 bases, with 27 bases sitting between them. The CDR3 protein is CASSGGRSVASFLANYGYTF. CDR3 coding DNA: TGTGCCAGCAGTGGGGGCCGTTCGGTGGCCTCCTTCTTAGCTAACTATGGCTACACCTTC.

This chain uses TRBV4-1 with TRBJ2-7; D is perhaps TRBD2 (6 bases). The V gene's germline CDR1 is MGHRA and CDR2 YSYEKL. The CDR3 is made up of 15 amino acids. The V end lost 3 bases, the J end lost 9 bases, and 21 bases lay between the germline ends. This CDR3 is CASSQGLLRDSWQYF. The CDR3 nucleotides read TGCGCCAGCAGCCAGGGACTCCTGCGGGACTCGTGGCAGTACTTC.

The J gene is TRBJ1-1, the V gene TRBV21-1; TRBD1 is the table's D call and was not checked against the DNA. TRBV21-1 is termed a pseudogene. The CDR3 contains 21 residues. CDR3: CASSKDRFIETGRFLNTEAFF. The CDR3 DNA reads TGTGCCAGCAGCAAAGATCGCTTTATAGAGACAGGGAGATTTTTGAACACTGAAGCTTTCTTT.

This chain links TRBV12-2 with TRBJ1-1; no DNA check was done on the table's D call, TRBD1. TRBV12-2 is a known pseudogene. The CDR3 covers 15 residues. CDR3 loop: CASNSGWWQGGGAFF. The CDR3 nucleotides are TGTGCAAGTAACTCTGGGTGGTGGCAGGGCGGCGGAGCTTTCTTT.

V gene TRBV13 combines with J gene TRBJ2-7, with 14 bases matching TRBD2. Germline values: CDR1 PRHDT, CDR2 FYEKMQ (reference sequence). The CDR3 covers 16 residues. The V segment lost 5 bases and the J segment 7 bases; nucleotides outside the gene matches: 10. The chain's CDR3 is CASSHQGLAGGWEQYF. The CDR3 DNA is TGTGCCAGCAGCCACCAAGGACTAGCGGGAGGATGGGAGCAGTACTTC.

The gene calls are TRBV9 and TRBJ1-3; no definite D call. The V gene's germline CDR1 is SGDLS and CDR2 YYNGEE. The CDR3 runs to 14 residues. Trimming took 0 bases from V and 3 from J, leaving 7 bases between them. The CDR3 DNA sequence: TGTGCCAGCAGCGTAGGGAGGGATGGAAACACCATATATTTT. This gives the protein CASSVGRDGNTIYF.

The rearrangement joins TRBV18 to TRBJ1-2; 9 bases line up with TRBD1. This CDR3 has 15 residues. Germline loops: CDR1 KGHSH, CDR2 LQKENI. Trimming cost V 5 bases and J 4 bases; bases outside gene matches: 8. DNA for the CDR3: TGTGCCAGCTCAACGGGACAGGGAGGGAGCTATGGCTACACCTTC. Protein: CASSTGQGGSYGYTF. The whole variable domain, remainder taken from reference TRBV18 and TRBJ1-2, is NAGVMQNPRHLVRRRGQEARLRCSPMKGHSHVYWYRQLPEEGLKFMVYLQKENIIDESGMPKERFSAEFPKEGPSILRIQQVVRGDSAAYFCASSTGQGGSYGYTFGSGTRLTVV.

J is TRBJ1-1 and V is TRBV7-2; tentatively, D is TRBD1 (5 bases). V lost 2 bases and J 3 bases, leaving 10 bases between the germline ends. The CDR3 length is 14 residues. The germline gives CDR1 SGHTA, CDR2 FQGNSA. The CDR3 region has the DNA TGTGCCAGCAGCTTATACCGGGGGGACACTGAAGCTTTCTTT. It encodes CASSLYRGDTEAFF.

This chain connects TRBV4-2 to TRBJ2-7, with 12 bases fitting TRBD2. V was clipped by 4 bases and J by 4 bases; unmatched bases: 2. Germline lookup yields CDR1 LGHNA and CDR2 YNFKEQ. The CDR3 consists of 14 residues. In DNA, the CDR3 is TGTGCCAGCAGCCCCGGGACTAGCGGGTACGAGCAGTACTTC. Translation gives CASSPGTSGYEQYF.

V usage is TRBV6-5 and J usage is TRBJ2-3; TRBD2 matches at 9 bases. CDR3 size: 16 residues. The germline V gene has CDR1 MNHEY and CDR2 SVGAGI. J gave up 2 bases and V 4 bases, and 7 bases lay outside the gene matches. Here the CDR3 reads CASSSLAGSATDTQYF. In DNA form, the CDR3 reads TGTGCCAGCAGTTCCCTAGCGGGATCTGCCACAGATACGCAGTATTTT.

This chain uses TRBV18 with TRBJ1-4, with 7 bases matching TRBD1. The CDR3 spans 14 residues. CDR1 is KGHSH, CDR2 LQKENI, per germline. With V trimmed by 7 bases and J by 1 base, 3 bases remained unmatched. The CDR3 DNA sequence: TGTGCCAGCTACCAGGGGGGAACTAATGAAAAACTGTTTTTT. Its translation: CASYQGGTNEKLFF.